The entry that follows covers one T cell receptor (beta chain) sequence. Its antigen is undetermined. The source of the sample is a study of cytomegalovirus exposure and HLA in healthy donors. The CDR3 spans 14 residues. Germline CDR1 MGHDK, CDR2 SYGVNS. V was clipped by 4 bases and J by 6 bases; unmatched bases: 5. General study points: In a later analysis, HLA-C alleles had the fewest associated TCRs, DRB1 alleles the most. Per published accounts, TCR beta sequences correctly predicted the HLA-A and HLA-B alleles of most subjects.

Though nominally healthy at sampling, donors likely had unrecorded immune exposures. In the PCR, 60 Vbeta and 13 Jbeta primers were used. This table comes from immunoSEQ multiplex PCR, and its TCRdb copy is limited to in-frame clones, with some not included. The repertoire has more than 100,000 clones, around 86% of them found once; the top ten carry 2% to 2.5%. The sample comprised PBMCs. This sequence was found in a man aged 25 to 40 in good health and CMV-seronegative. The chain joins TRBV25-1 to TRBJ1-2, with 10 positions matching TRBD1. CDR3 coding DNA: TGTGCCAGCAGTGGCGGGACAGGGGTAAATGGCTACACCTTC. Encoded protein: CASSGGTGVNGYTF.